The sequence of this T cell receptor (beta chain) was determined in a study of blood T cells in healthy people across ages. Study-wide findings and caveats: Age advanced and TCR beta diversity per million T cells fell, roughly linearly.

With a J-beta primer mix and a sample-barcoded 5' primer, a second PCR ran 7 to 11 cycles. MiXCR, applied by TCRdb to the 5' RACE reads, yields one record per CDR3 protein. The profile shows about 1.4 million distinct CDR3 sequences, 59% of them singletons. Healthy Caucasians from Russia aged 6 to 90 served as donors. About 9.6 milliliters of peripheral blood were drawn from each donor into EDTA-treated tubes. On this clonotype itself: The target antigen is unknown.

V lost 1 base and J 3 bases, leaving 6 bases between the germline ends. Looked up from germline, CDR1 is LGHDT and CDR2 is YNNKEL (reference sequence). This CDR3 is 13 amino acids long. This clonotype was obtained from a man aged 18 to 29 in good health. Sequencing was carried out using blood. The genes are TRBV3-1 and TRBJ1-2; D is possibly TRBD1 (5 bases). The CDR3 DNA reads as TGTGCCAGCAGCCAAGGACAGTACTATGGCTACACCTTC. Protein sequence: CASSQGQYYGYTF.